A selection of T cell receptor beta chains follows, all from one sample in a study of T cells in Graves' hyperthyroidism and ophthalmopathy. TCRdb passed the multiplex PCR reads through MiXCR, listing each CDR3 protein once. Of 550,000 to 850,000 distinct CDR3 sequences listed, 15% to 20% are singletons. The sample comprised blood. All receptors derive from a woman aged 50 to 65 with Graves' hyperthyroidism that later progressed to Graves' ophthalmopathy. Both conserved end residues are part of each CDR3. The order of the fields is D gene, V gene, J gene, clone size, CDR3 DNA, CDR3 protein. The D gene is left open where the match is weak. The size field is filled for only some rows; it gives once, few, many or a size class.

TRBD2,TRBV20-1,TRBJ2-1,few,TGCAGTGTTGGTGGGGGGGGATACAATGAGCAGTTCTTC,CSVGGGGYNEQFF
.,TRBV29-1,TRBJ1-1,.,TGCAGCGTCGTCGGACAGAAGTATGAAGCTTTCTTT,CSVVGQKYEAFF
.,TRBV5-1,TRBJ2-3,few,TGCGCCAGCAGCCGGGGCAACGGGGGCAGAGATACGCAGTATTTT,CASSRGNGGRDTQYF
.,TRBV3-1,TRBJ2-5,.,TGTGCCAGCAGCCAAGTCTATGGGGAGGCTGGTGAGACCCAGTACTTC,CASSQVYGEAGETQYF
.,TRBV25-1,TRBJ2-1,.,TGTGCCAGCAGTGAATTGGATGAGCAGTTCTTC,CASSELDEQFF
.,TRBV25-1,TRBJ2-1,few,TGTGCCAGCAGTGAACTAAACGAAGGTGTAAGCTCCTACAATGAGCAGTTCTTC,CASSELNEGVSSYNEQFF
TRBD1,TRBV7-8,TRBJ2-7,few,TGTGCCAGCAGCTTAGGTCTTCCGGGACAGGGGTTCAACGAGCAGTACTTC,CASSLGLPGQGFNEQYF
.,TRBV12-3/TRBV12-4,TRBJ2-3,few,TGTGCCAGCACCTCAACCGGCCGGGGAACAGATACGCAGTATTTT,CASTSTGRGTDTQYF
.,TRBV2,TRBJ1-5,few,TGTGCCAGCAACTTCGGAACCGGTCTTCAGCCCCAGCATTTT,CASNFGTGLQPQHF
TRBD2,TRBV20-1,TRBJ2-1,.,TGCAGTGCTAGAGCGACTAGCGGGGGCCTCGGGAACAATGAGCAGTTCTTC,CSARATSGGLGNNEQFF
TRBD1,TRBV6-1,TRBJ2-7,few,TGTGCCAGCAGTGGACAGGGTCCCGACGAGCAGTACTTC,CASSGQGPDEQYF
.,TRBV11-2,TRBJ1-3,.,TGTGCCAGCAGCCCCACGGGGCCTGGAAACACCATATATTTT,CASSPTGPGNTIYF
.,TRBV3-1,TRBJ1-4,many,TGTGCCAGCAGTCGGCCAGGGTGGGGTGAAAAACTGTTTTTT,CASSRPGWGEKLFF
.,TRBV5-1,TRBJ2-5,once,TGCGCCAGCAGCCCTGCGGGGCAGGCAGAGACCCAGTACTTC,CASSPAGQAETQYF
.,TRBV4-2,TRBJ1-4,.,TGTGCCAGCAGCCAAGAACAGGGCTATGCTGAAAAACTGTTTTTT,CASSQEQGYAEKLFF
TRBD1,TRBV20-1,TRBJ2-7,many,TGCAGTGCTAGACCTTGGACAGGGGGTTACGAGCAGTACTTC,CSARPWTGGYEQYF
.,TRBV12-5,TRBJ2-2,many,TGTGCTAGTGGTTTGGGTCAGGGTGAACACGGGGAGCTGTTTTTT,CASGLGQGEHGELFF
.,TRBV20-1,TRBJ1-4,many,TGCAGTGCTACGGCGGGGGTCAATGAAAAACTGTTTTTT,CSATAGVNEKLFF
.,TRBV15,TRBJ2-1,once,TGTGCCACCAGCAGAGGGGGGGCTCTTCGATACAATGAGCAGTTCTTC,CATSRGGALRYNEQFF
.,TRBV5-1,TRBJ2-2,many,TGCGCCAGCAGCTTGGAGAGATCGAACACCGGGGAGCTGTTTTTT,CASSLERSNTGELFF
TRBD2,TRBV7-2,TRBJ2-5,many,TGTGCCAGCAGCTTAGCTCCTAGCGGGGGGCCGGGTGAGACCCAGTACTTC,CASSLAPSGGPGETQYF
.,TRBV6-1,TRBJ2-3,many,TGTGCCAGCAGTGAATTAGGCAGGGTGGCAGATACGCAGTATTTT,CASSELGRVADTQYF
TRBD2,TRBV3-1,TRBJ2-1,many,TGTGCCAGCAGCCCCGGGGGGAGCTCCTACAATGAGCAGTTCTTC,CASSPGGSSYNEQFF
.,TRBV3-1,TRBJ1-5,many,TGTGCCAGCAGCCAAGAAGGGGGTTCCTACAATCAGCCCCAGCATTTT,CASSQEGGSYNQPQHF
TRBD1,TRBV6-2/TRBV6-3,TRBJ1-1,.,TGTGCCAGCAGTTACGGGACAGGGGAGGTCACTGAAGCTTTCTTT,CASSYGTGEVTEAFF
.,TRBV5-1,TRBJ1-2,few,TGCGCCAGCACTGGAGACTATGGCTACACCTTC,CASTGDYGYTF
.,TRBV12-3/TRBV12-4,TRBJ1-1,many,TGTGCCAGCAGTTTGTGGCAGAAGAACACTGAAGCTTTCTTT,CASSLWQKNTEAFF
.,TRBV3-1,TRBJ2-7,many,TGTGCCAGCAGCCAAGATGATTGGGGGCGCAGATACGAGCAGTACTTC,CASSQDDWGRRYEQYF
.,TRBV5-1,TRBJ1-6,few,TGCGCCAGCAGCTTGGAAGGGGTAGGGAATTCACCCCTCCACTTT,CASSLEGVGNSPLHF
.,TRBV19,TRBJ1-4,few,TGTGCCAGTAGGCCGGACAGCCTTAATGAAAAACTGTTTTTT,CASRPDSLNEKLFF
.,TRBV7-3,TRBJ2-3,.,TGTGCCAGCCAGGAGGGTAGTAGCACAGATACGCAGTATTTT,CASQEGSSTDTQYF
TRBD1,TRBV7-9,TRBJ1-2,.,TGTGCCAGCAGCTTACCCTTACAGGGGGCTGACTATGGCTACACCTTC,CASSLPLQGADYGYTF
.,TRBV19,TRBJ1-4,.,TGTGCCAGTAGTACCGTCGGAGTGGGAAAACTGTTTTTT,CASSTVGVGKLFF
TRBD2,TRBV5-6,TRBJ2-1,.,TGTGCCAGCAGCTTGAGAACTAGCGGGGGGGCTGGATTTTACAATGAGCAGTTCTTC,CASSLRTSGGAGFYNEQFF
.,TRBV5-1,TRBJ1-3,.,TGCGCCAGCAGCTTGTATCCAGGGCGAGAAGCTGGAAACACCATATATTTT,CASSLYPGREAGNTIYF
.,TRBV10-3,TRBJ2-6,many,TGTGCCATCGAGGGGGGCAGACCCTCTGGGGCCAACGTCCTGACTTTC,CAIEGGRPSGANVLTF
TRBD1,TRBV7-2,TRBJ2-7,many,TGTGCCAGCAGCACGGACAGGGAAAACTACGAGCAGTACTTC,CASSTDRENYEQYF
TRBD2,TRBV5-8,TRBJ2-2,many,TGTGCCAGCAGCTTGGGCGGGGGGACAAACACCGGGGAGCTGTTTTTT,CASSLGGGTNTGELFF
.,TRBV18,TRBJ1-2,many,TGTGCCAGCTCCACCTCCGGGATCAGCTATGGCTACACCTTC,CASSTSGISYGYTF
.,TRBV4-1,TRBJ2-7,.,TGCGCCAGCAGCGCCGGAACTACCTACGAGCAGTACTTC,CASSAGTTYEQYF
.,TRBV27,TRBJ1-2,.,TGTGCCAGCAGTTTAAGCGGGCAGGGCAGTGGCTACACCTTC,CASSLSGQGSGYTF
.,TRBV3-1,TRBJ1-5,many,TGTGCCAGCAGCCACGGGGATCAGCCCCAGCATTTT,CASSHGDQPQHF
.,TRBV11-1,TRBJ1-2,.,TGTGCCAGCAGCGGGGGGGACGGACCTAACTATGGCTACACCTTC,CASSGGDGPNYGYTF
TRBD1,TRBV2,TRBJ2-7,few,TGTGCCTCCCGGGACAGCGGATCCTACGAGCAGTACTTC,CASRDSGSYEQYF
.,TRBV7-9,TRBJ2-7,.,TGTGCCAGCAGCTTATTGGTCTCCTCCTACGAGCAGTACTTC,CASSLLVSSYEQYF
TRBD1,TRBV5-1,TRBJ2-3,.,TGCGCCAGCAGCCCGGGAGGACAGGGGATTACAGATACGCAGTATTTT,CASSPGGQGITDTQYF
.,TRBV3-1,TRBJ1-1,many,TGTGCCAGCAGAAAAAGCGCAGGGAGGGGTAGGACTGAAGCTTTCTTT,CASRKSAGRGRTEAFF
.,TRBV7-9,TRBJ2-1,few,TGTGCCAGCAGCTCCAAACGGACACTCTCCTACAATGAGCAGTTCTTC,CASSSKRTLSYNEQFF
.,TRBV3-1,TRBJ2-3,.,TGTGCCAGCAGCCAAGCGGGACACACAGATACGCAGTATTTT,CASSQAGHTDTQYF
.,TRBV20-1,TRBJ2-5,many,TGCAGTGCTAGATCGTCAGGGCAAGAGACCCAGTACTTC,CSARSSGQETQYF
.,TRBV27,TRBJ1-1,few,TGTGCCAGCAGTTTTCGGGGGGCAAATGAAGCTTTCTTT,CASSFRGANEAFF
.,TRBV5-4,TRBJ2-5,once,TGTGCCAGCAGCTTGATGGACAGACAAGAGACCCAGTACTTC,CASSLMDRQETQYF
.,TRBV2,TRBJ2-1,.,TGTGCCAGCAGTGGGCTAGTCGTTGAGCAGTTCTTC,CASSGLVVEQFF
.,TRBV7-9,TRBJ1-1,few,TGTGCCAGCAGCGTGGGACGGCTGAACACTGAAGCTTTCTTT,CASSVGRLNTEAFF
.,TRBV4-1,TRBJ2-5,once,TGCGCCAGCAGCCAAGTGGGAAAAGAGACCCAGTACTTC,CASSQVGKETQYF